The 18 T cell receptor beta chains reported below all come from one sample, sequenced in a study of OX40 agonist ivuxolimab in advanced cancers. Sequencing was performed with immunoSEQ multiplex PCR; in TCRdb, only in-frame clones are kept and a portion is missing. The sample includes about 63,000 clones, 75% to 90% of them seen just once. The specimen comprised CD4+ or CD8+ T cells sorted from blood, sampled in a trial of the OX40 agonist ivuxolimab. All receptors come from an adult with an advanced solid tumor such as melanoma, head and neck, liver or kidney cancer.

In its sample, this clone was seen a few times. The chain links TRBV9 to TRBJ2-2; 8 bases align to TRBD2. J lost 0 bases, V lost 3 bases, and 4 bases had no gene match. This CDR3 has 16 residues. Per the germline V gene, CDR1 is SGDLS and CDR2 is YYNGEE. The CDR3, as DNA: TGTGCCAGCAGCGCCCAGGGACTAGCGAACACCGGGGAGCTGTTTTTT. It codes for CASSAQGLANTGELFF.

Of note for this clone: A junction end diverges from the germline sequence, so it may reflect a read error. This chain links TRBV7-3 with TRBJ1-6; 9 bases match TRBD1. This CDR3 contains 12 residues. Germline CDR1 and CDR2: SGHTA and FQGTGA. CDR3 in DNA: TGTGCCAGCAGCCTAACAGGGGGCACCCTCCACTTT. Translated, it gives CASSLTGGTLHF.

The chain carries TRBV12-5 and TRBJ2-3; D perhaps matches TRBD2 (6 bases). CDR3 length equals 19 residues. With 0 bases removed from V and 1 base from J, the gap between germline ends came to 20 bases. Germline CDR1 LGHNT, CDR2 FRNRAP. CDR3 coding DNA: TGTGCTAGTGGTTTGGTACGTATAGAGCGCGGGGATGGCACAGATACGCAGTATTTT. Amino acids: CASGLVRIERGDGTDTQYF.

CDR3 nucleotide sequence: TGTGCCAGCAGCTTCCCGGCAGGGGGGGAGACCCAGTACTTC. It specifies CASSFPAGGETQYF. The V call is TRBV5-4, the J call TRBJ2-5; weak D call: TRBD1 (7 bases). CDR1 is SGHNT, CDR2 YYREEE, per germline (reference sequence). Trimming removed 2 bases at V and 5 bases at J, with 13 bases between. CDR3 length equals 14 residues.

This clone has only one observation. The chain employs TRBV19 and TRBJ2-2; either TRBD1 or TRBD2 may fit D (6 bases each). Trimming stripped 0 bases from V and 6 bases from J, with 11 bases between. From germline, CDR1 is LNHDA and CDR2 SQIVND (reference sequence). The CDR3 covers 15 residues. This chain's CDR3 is CASSIEPGEAGELFF. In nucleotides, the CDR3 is TGTGCCAGTAGTATAGAGCCAGGGGAGGCCGGGGAGCTGTTTTTT. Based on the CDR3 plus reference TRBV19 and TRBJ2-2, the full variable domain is DGGITQSPKYLFRKEGQNVTLSCEQNLNHDAMYWYRQDPGQGLRLIYYSQIVNDFQKGDIAEGYSVSREKKESFPLTVTSAQKNPTAFYLCASSIEPGEAGELFFGEGSRLTVL.

CDR3 nucleotide sequence: TGCGCCAGCAGCCGAGGACAGGGGTACACCGGGGAGCTGTTTTTT. Translated: CASSRGQGYTGELFF. The chain has TRBV4-1 and TRBJ2-2; 9 bases match TRBD1. CDR3 length: 15 amino acids. Unmatched junction bases numbered 3, after V lost 4 bases and J lost 3 bases. Germline CDR1 reads MGHRA; CDR2 reads YSYEKL.

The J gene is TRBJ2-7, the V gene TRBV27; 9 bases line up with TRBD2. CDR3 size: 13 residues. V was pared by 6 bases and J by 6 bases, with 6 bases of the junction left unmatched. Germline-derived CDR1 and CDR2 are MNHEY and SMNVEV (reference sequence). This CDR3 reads CASRFSGSGEQYF. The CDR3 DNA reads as TGTGCCAGCAGATTTAGCGGGAGCGGCGAGCAGTACTTC.

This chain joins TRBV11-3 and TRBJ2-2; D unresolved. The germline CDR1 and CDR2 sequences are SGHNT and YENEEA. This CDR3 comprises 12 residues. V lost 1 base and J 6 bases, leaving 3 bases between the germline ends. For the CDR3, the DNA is TGTGCCAGCAGCTTAGGGGCCGGGGAGCTGTTTTTT. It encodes CASSLGAGELFF.

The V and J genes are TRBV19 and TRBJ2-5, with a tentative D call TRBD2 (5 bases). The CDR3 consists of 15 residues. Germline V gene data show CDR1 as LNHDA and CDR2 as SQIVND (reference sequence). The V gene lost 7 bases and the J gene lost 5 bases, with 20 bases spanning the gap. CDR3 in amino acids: CASTMSPASMETQYF. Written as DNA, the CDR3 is TGTGCCAGTACCATGAGTCCGGCTAGCATGGAGACCCAGTACTTC. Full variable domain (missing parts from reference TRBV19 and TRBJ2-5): DGGITQSPKYLFRKEGQNVTLSCEQNLNHDAMYWYRQDPGQGLRLIYYSQIVNDFQKGDIAEGYSVSREKKESFPLTVTSAQKNPTAFYLCASTMSPASMETQYFGPGTRLLVL.

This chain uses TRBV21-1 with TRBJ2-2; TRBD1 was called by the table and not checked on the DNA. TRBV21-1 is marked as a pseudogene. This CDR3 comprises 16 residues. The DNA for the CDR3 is TGTGCCAGCACCTTCCAAGACAGGGCGAACACCGGGGAGCTGTTTTTT. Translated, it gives CASTFQDRANTGELFF.

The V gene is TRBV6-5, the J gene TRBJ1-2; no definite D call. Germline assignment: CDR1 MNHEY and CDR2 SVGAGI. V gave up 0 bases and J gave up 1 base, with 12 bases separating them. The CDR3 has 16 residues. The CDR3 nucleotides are TGTGCCAGCAGTTACTCCCTTTTGACACTTAACTATGGCTACACCTTC. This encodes CASSYSLLTLNYGYTF.

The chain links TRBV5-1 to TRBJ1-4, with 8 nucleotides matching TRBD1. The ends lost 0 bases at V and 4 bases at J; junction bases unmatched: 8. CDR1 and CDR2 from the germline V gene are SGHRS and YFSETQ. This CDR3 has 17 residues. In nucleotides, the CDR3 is TGCGCCAGCAGCTTGGAAACAGGGGGGTTTGGTAATGAAAAACTGTTTTTT. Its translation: CASSLETGGFGNEKLFF.

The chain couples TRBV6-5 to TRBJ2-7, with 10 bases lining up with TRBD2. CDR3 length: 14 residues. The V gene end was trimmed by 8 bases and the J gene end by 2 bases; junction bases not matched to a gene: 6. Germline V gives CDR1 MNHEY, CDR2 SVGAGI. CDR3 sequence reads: CASVQAGGTYEQYF. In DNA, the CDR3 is TGTGCCAGCGTTCAAGCGGGAGGGACCTACGAGCAGTACTTC.

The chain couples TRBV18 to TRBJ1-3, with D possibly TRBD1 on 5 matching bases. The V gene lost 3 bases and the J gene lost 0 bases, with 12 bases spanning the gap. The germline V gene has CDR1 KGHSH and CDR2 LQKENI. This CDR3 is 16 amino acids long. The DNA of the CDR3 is TGTGCCAGCTCACCGAGACAGTGGTCCTCTGGAAACACCATATATTTT. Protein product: CASSPRQWSSGNTIYF.

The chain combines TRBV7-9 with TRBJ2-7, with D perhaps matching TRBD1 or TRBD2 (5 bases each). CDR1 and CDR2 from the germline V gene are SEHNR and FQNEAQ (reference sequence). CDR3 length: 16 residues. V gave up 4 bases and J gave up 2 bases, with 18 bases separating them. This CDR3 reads CASSSRDPDPPYEQYF. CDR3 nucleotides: TGTGCCAGCAGCTCCAGGGACCCCGACCCTCCCTACGAGCAGTACTTC. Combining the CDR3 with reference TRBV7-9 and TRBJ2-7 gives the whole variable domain DTGVSQNPRHKITKRGQNVTFRCDPISEHNRLYWYRQTLGQGPEFLTYFQNEAQLEKSRLLSDRFSAERPKGSFSTLEIQRTEQGDSAMYLCASSSRDPDPPYEQYFGPGTRLTVT.

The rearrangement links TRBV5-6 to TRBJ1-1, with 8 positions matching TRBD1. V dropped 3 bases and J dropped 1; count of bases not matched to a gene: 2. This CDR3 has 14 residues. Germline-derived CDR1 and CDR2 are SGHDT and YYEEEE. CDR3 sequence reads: CASSWDRRNTEAFF. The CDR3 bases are TGTGCCAGCAGCTGGGACAGGAGGAACACTGAAGCTTTCTTT.

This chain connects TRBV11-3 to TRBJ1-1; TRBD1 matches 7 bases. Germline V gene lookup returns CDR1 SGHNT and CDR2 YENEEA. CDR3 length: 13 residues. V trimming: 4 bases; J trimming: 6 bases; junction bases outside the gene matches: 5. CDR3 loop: CASSSGQASEAFF. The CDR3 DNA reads TGTGCCAGCAGCTCAGGACAGGCTTCTGAAGCTTTCTTT.

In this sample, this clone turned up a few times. CDR3 region: CASQGPYNEQFF. The CDR3 bases are TGTGCCAGTCAAGGTCCCTACAATGAGCAGTTCTTC. The chain employs TRBV19 and TRBJ2-1; D is ambiguous. Between the trimmed V and J ends, which lost 8 bases and 2 bases, there was a span of 7 bases. The CDR3 has 12 amino acids. Germline assignment: CDR1 LNHDA and CDR2 SQIVND (reference sequence).